This T cell receptor beta chain emerged from a study of T cells after yellow fever vaccination. Study findings and constraints: Re-detected after boosting: most primary clones, almost 98% of CD4 and about 89% of CD8.

This clonotype was seen more than once but under ten times. No antigen is known for it. The V gene's germline CDR1 is MDHEN and CDR2 SYDVKM. V gave up 4 bases and J gave up 8 bases; unmatched junction bases: 7. The CDR3 runs to 13 residues. TCRdb re-called the 5' RACE reads with MiXCR, one entry per CDR3 protein. The sample carries 510,000 or so distinct CDR3 sequences, roughly 21% recorded once. Sample: PBMCs, taken 15 days after the yellow fever booster vaccination. The chain joins TRBV28 to TRBJ2-7; 8 bases are a match to TRBD1. The receptor was derived from a man younger than 45 who received the YFV17D yellow fever vaccine. The CDR3 loop reads CASSSGQGQQQYF. The CDR3 nucleotides are TGTGCCAGCAGTTCCGGACAGGGTCAGCAGCAGTACTTC.